Listed below are T cell receptor beta chains from one sample, sequenced in a study of T cell clonotyping in hematopoietic cell transplantation. TCRdb's copy holds only in-frame clones and misses some; the assay was immunoSEQ multiplex PCR. The sample lists more than 25,000 clones, 80% to 95% seen once, with roughly a tenth in the top ten. The sequencing used PBMCs, collected 100 days after allogeneic stem cell transplant. These receptors came from a female patient aged 50-59 years who had an allogeneic stem cell transplant from a related donor, so the T cells may come from the graft donor. Some clones in this sample may be carry-over from other donors' samples. Both conserved end residues are part of each CDR3. A D gene is named only where the DNA matches it firmly. Size is stated for part of the rows, as once, few or many counts, or as a class when the clone is expanded.

abundance	j_gene	v_gene	d_gene	CDR3nt	CDR3aa
-	TRBJ2-7	TRBV7-2	TRBD1	TGTGCCAGCAGCTCAGGACAGGGGAGGATTAGCTCCTACGAGCAGTACTTC	CASSSGQGRISSYEQYF
once	TRBJ1-2	TRBV5-4	-	TGTGCCAGCAGCTTAGGTTCATATGGCTACACCTTC	CASSLGSYGYTF
-	TRBJ1-1	TRBV19	-	TGTGCCAGTAGTGAAGGGGCGAACACTGAAGCTTTCTTT	CASSEGANTEAFF
-	TRBJ1-1	TRBV30	-	TGTGCCTGGAGTCCCAGGGGAAAAGCTTTCTTT	CAWSPRGKAFF
-	TRBJ1-2	TRBV6-1	-	TGTGCCAGCAGTGGAGGGGGTCGCGACTATGGCTACACCTTC	CASSGGGRDYGYTF
once	TRBJ2-2	TRBV14	TRBD1	TGTGCCAGCAGCCTCGGGACAGCGAACACCGGGGAGCTGTTTTTT	CASSLGTANTGELFF
-	TRBJ2-3	TRBV2	TRBD1	TGTGCCAGCACCTGGGACAGGGCCCGGGTGACGCAGTATTTT	CASTWDRARVTQYF
-	TRBJ1-3	TRBV10-2	TRBD1	TGCGCCAGCAGTGCGACAGGGGCGTCTGGAAACACCATATATTTT	CASSATGASGNTIYF
-	TRBJ1-5	TRBV6-1	-	TGTGCCAGCAGTGGTCAGGGGCAGGATCAGCCCCAGCATTTT	CASSGQGQDQPQHF
-	TRBJ2-7	TRBV7-6	-	TGTGCCAGCAGCTCGGACTACGAGCAGTACTTC	CASSSDYEQYF
-	TRBJ2-7	TRBV6-6	-	TGTGCCAGCAGTACCCCCCCCTATGAGATTGGGTACGAGCAGTACTTC	CASSTPPYEIGYEQYF
-	TRBJ2-1	TRBV11-3	TRBD2	TGTGCCAGCAGCGCCGCTAAGGTAGCGGGGGGTTTCTACAATGAGCAGTTCTTC	CASSAAKVAGGFYNEQFF
-	TRBJ2-7	TRBV30	-	TGTGCCTGGAGTGCAAGGAGCGAGCAGTACTTC	CAWSARSEQYF
once	TRBJ2-5	TRBV7-3	TRBD1	TGTGCCAGCAGCCGGGGACAGGGGACTGGAGAGACCCAGTACTTC	CASSRGQGTGETQYF